One sample yielded the 17 T cell receptor beta chains listed below, sequenced in a study of PD-1 blockade in classical Hodgkin lymphoma. This table comes from immunoSEQ multiplex PCR, and its TCRdb copy is limited to in-frame clones, with some not included. The sample has roughly 90,000 clones, about 83% seen once. This sample's time point: cycle 4 day 1 (C4D1), after more than five weeks of nivolumab. All the patients suffered relapse after autologous stem cell transplantation, and brentuximab vedotin exposure differed. Sequenced material: peripheral blood mononuclear cells (PBMCs), taken before the fourth cycle of nivolumab. These receptors all stem from a human donor with classical Hodgkin lymphoma.

The rearrangement joins TRBV11-2 to TRBJ2-7; D could derive from TRBD1 or TRBD2 (5 bases each). Germline V lookup: CDR1 SGHAT, CDR2 FQNNGV. Trimming removed 5 bases from V and 7 bases from J, with 15 bases in between. This CDR3 has 13 residues. CDR3 in DNA: TGTGCCAGCAGCCTATACGCTGAGGGGGAGCAGTACTTC. Amino acids: CASSLYAEGEQYF. Drawing the rest from reference TRBV11-2 and TRBJ2-7, the complete variable domain is EAGVAQSPRYKIIEKRQSVAFWCNPISGHATLYWYQQILGQGPKLLIQFQNNGVVDDSQLPKDRFSAERLKGVDSTLKIQPAKLEDSAVYLCASSLYAEGEQYFGPGTRLTVT.

This sequence joins TRBV6-6 and TRBJ1-1, with unresolved D. V lost 6 bases, J lost 7 bases, and 15 bases lay in between. The CDR3 length is 13 residues. CDR1 and CDR2 from the germline V gene are MNHNY and SVGAGI (reference sequence). CDR3 sequence reads: CASSKNTELEAFF. Here the CDR3 DNA reads TGTGCCAGCAGCAAAAACACTGAACTTGAAGCTTTCTTT.

This chain uses TRBV5-1 with TRBJ2-7, with D possibly being TRBD2 (6 bases). V was cut by 3 bases and J by 4 bases, with 14 bases left in between. The CDR3 covers 14 residues. The germline V gene has CDR1 SGHRS and CDR2 YFSETQ. In nucleotides, the CDR3 is TGCGCCAGCAGCTCCGCGGGACCTACTTACGAGCAGTACTTC. As protein: CASSSAGPTYEQYF.

The J gene is TRBJ2-2, the V gene TRBV4-1; D is ambiguous. The CDR3 has 15 residues. V was trimmed by 0 bases and J by 4 bases, leaving 9 bases between them. CDR1 and CDR2 (germline): MGHRA, YSYEKL. The DNA for the CDR3 is TGCGCCAGCAGCCAAGAATCGTTATCCACCGGGGAGCTGTTTTTT. Its protein is CASSQESLSTGELFF.

Turning to this clone: The same CDR3 is also encoded by other DNA sequences in this sample. The V call is TRBV5-1, the J call TRBJ1-1; TRBD1 might be the D (5 bases). V gave up 0 bases and J gave up 1 base, with 7 bases separating them. The CDR3 is 14 residues long. Per the germline V gene, CDR1 is SGHRS and CDR2 is YFSETQ. The CDR3: CASSLEGPNTEAFF. The CDR3 DNA is TGCGCCAGCAGCTTGGAGGGACCGAACACTGAAGCTTTCTTT.

The chain combines TRBV2 with TRBJ1-5; 7 bases are shared with TRBD1. Trimming cost V 7 bases and J 7 bases; bases outside gene matches: 10. CDR1 and CDR2 from the germline V gene are SNHLY and FYNNEI. There are 14 residues in the CDR3. Written as DNA, the CDR3 is TGTGCCAGCACTGAGGGGGCAGGGTGGCAGCCCCAGCATTTT. Protein product: CASTEGAGWQPQHF.

Concerning this clone: The sample contains more than one DNA sequence encoding this CDR3. This CDR3 is CASSLAGTDTQYF. Here the CDR3 DNA reads TGTGCCAGCAGCTTAGCGGGGACAGATACGCAGTATTTT. J is TRBJ2-3 and V is TRBV2, with 8 bases fitting TRBD2. This CDR3 has 13 residues. Germline CDR1 and CDR2: SNHLY and FYNNEI. V was pared by 6 bases and J by 3 bases, with 2 bases of the junction left unmatched. Supplemented by reference TRBV2 and TRBJ2-3, the full variable domain reads EPEVTQTPSHQVTQMGQEVILRCVPISNHLYFYWYRQILGQKVEFLVSFYNNEISEKSEIFDDQFSVERPDGSNFTLKIRSTKLEDSAMYFCASSLAGTDTQYFGPGTRLTVL.

The J gene is TRBJ2-1, the V gene TRBV29-1; the D call may be TRBD1 or TRBD2 (5 bases each). The V and J ends lost 8 bases and 0 bases respectively, with 14 bases between them. The germline V gene encodes CDR1 SQVTM and CDR2 ANQGSEA. CDR3 length: 14 amino acids. CDR3 amino acids: CSSSVGPSYNEQFF. The CDR3 DNA reads TGCAGCAGCTCCGTGGGACCCTCCTACAATGAGCAGTTCTTC.

The chain employs TRBV19 and TRBJ2-7; no clear D gene. V gave up 1 base and J gave up 5 bases, with 18 bases separating them. The CDR3 is made up of 16 amino acids. CDR1 is LNHDA and CDR2 is SQIVND in the germline V gene (reference sequence). As DNA, the CDR3 is TGTGCCAGTAGTATAGGGACGCAAGACCCTCCTAACGAGCAGTACTTC. Translating gives CASSIGTQDPPNEQYF.

The chain links TRBV18 to TRBJ2-7, with D possibly TRBD1 on 6 matching bases. The V end was cut by 1 base, the J end by 4 bases, with 8 bases between. The CDR3 is 13 amino acids. The V gene's germline CDR1 is KGHSH and CDR2 LQKENI. CDR3 nucleotide sequence: TGTGCCAGCTCACCACAGGGGACATACGAGCAGTACTTC. It codes for CASSPQGTYEQYF.

The chain employs TRBV7-2 and TRBJ1-1, with D tentatively TRBD1 (6 bases). This CDR3 has 14 amino acids. Between the trimmed V and J ends, which lost 4 bases and 3 bases, there was a span of 12 bases. Germline loops: CDR1 SGHTA, CDR2 FQGNSA. This CDR3 reads CASSSGAGYTEAFF. The CDR3, as DNA: TGTGCCAGCAGCTCAGGGGCGGGGTACACTGAAGCTTTCTTT.

This chain connects TRBV11-2 to TRBJ1-2; no clear D gene. This CDR3 spans 13 amino acids. Germline values: CDR1 SGHAT, CDR2 FQNNGV. V was shortened by 1 base and J by 4 bases, with 7 bases between the two germline ends. CDR3 nucleotide sequence: TGTGCCAGCAGCTTAGGGTCCGGCTATGGCTACACCTTC. This codes for CASSLGSGYGYTF.

This clone has a handful of counts. V and J are TRBV11-2 and TRBJ2-1, with 11 bases lining up with TRBD2. Germline-derived CDR1 and CDR2 are SGHAT and FQNNGV. The CDR3 is 18 amino acids. Germline trimming cut 2 bases from V and 4 bases from J; bases unmatched to any gene: 10. In DNA, the CDR3 is TGTGCCAGCAGCTTATTTAGCCAGGGACTAGCGGTTTACAATGAGCAGTTCTTC. It specifies CASSLFSQGLAVYNEQFF. The whole variable domain, remainder taken from reference TRBV11-2 and TRBJ2-1, is EAGVAQSPRYKIIEKRQSVAFWCNPISGHATLYWYQQILGQGPKLLIQFQNNGVVDDSQLPKDRFSAERLKGVDSTLKIQPAKLEDSAVYLCASSLFSQGLAVYNEQFFGPGTRLTVL.

This chain links TRBV2 with TRBJ2-1; the D call may be TRBD1 or TRBD2 (6 bases each). Germline assignment: CDR1 SNHLY and CDR2 FYNNEI. The length of the CDR3 is 14 residues. The germline V and J ends were trimmed by 5 bases and 5 bases, with 13 bases remaining between them. CDR3 sequence (DNA): TGTGCCAGCAGTATATCCGGGGGCAACAATGAGCAGTTCTTC. Its translation is CASSISGGNNEQFF.

The chain uses TRBV10-3 and TRBJ2-2; possible D gene TRBD2, 6 bases. CDR1 is ENHRY and CDR2 is SYGVKD in the germline V gene. The V gene lost 8 bases and the J gene lost 3 bases, with 19 bases spanning the gap. This CDR3 region has 16 residues. This chain's CDR3 is CAIGGSVSRDTGELFF. As DNA, the CDR3 is TGTGCCATCGGAGGGAGTGTTTCTCGGGACACCGGGGAGCTGTTTTTT.

The rearrangement links TRBV2 to TRBJ1-2; D may be TRBD1 (5 bases). Germline V lookup: CDR1 SNHLY, CDR2 FYNNEI. This CDR3 spans 14 amino acids. V lost 6 bases to trimming and J lost 4 bases, with 15 bases between them. CDR3 in DNA: TGTGCCAGCAGGCCCCAGGGAGACACCTATGGCTACACCTTC. Translating gives CASRPQGDTYGYTF.

This chain links TRBV9 with TRBJ2-2; D gene ambiguous. CDR1 is SGDLS and CDR2 is YYNGEE in the germline V gene. V lost 4 bases and J 6 bases, leaving 7 bases between the germline ends. The CDR3 contains 12 residues. CDR3 sequence (DNA): TGTGCCAGCAGCCCCTCTGCCGGGGAGCTGTTTTTT. The encoded protein is CASSPSAGELFF.